This T cell receptor (beta chain) was sequenced in a study of blood T cell repertoires in COVID-19. Produced via immunoSEQ multiplex PCR; TCRdb's table is partial and in-frame only. The repertoire holds just over 60,000 clones, with 70% to 85% as singletons. V lost 7 bases and J 2 bases, leaving 22 bases between the germline ends. The CDR3 runs to 16 residues. Germline V gene lookup returns CDR1 SGDLS and CDR2 YYNGEE. The chain recombines TRBV9 with TRBJ2-7, with TRBD2 as a possible D gene (6 bases). The sequence derives from a man aged 60 to 69 with acute or convalescent COVID-19. Sequencing was carried out using peripheral blood. The CDR3: CASSPNAEGDPYEQYF. CDR3 bases: TGTGCCAGCTCACCAAACGCGGAGGGCGATCCCTACGAGCAGTACTTC.